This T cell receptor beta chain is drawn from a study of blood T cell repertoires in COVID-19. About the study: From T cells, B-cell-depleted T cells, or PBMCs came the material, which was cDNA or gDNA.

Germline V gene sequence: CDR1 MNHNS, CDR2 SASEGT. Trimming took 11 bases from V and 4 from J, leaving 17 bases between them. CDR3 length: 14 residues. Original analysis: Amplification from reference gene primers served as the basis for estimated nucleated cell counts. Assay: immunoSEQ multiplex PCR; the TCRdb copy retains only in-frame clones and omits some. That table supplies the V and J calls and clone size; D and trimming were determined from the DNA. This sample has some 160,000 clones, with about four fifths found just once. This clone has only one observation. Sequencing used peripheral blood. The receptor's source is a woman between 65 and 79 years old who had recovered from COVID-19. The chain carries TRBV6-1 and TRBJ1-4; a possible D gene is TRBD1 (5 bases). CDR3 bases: TGTGCCGCGGGGCTGGACACCAATAATGAAAAACTGTTTTTT. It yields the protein CAAGLDTNNEKLFF.